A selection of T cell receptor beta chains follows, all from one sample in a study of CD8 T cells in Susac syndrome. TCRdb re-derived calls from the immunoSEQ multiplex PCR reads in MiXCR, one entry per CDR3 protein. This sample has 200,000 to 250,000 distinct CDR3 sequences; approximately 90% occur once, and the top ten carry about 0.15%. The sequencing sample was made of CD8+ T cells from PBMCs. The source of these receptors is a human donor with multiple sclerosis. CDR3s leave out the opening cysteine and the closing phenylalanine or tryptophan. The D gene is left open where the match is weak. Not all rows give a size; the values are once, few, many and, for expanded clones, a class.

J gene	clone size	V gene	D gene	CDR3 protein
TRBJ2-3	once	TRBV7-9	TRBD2	ASSTRTSGRAFADTQY
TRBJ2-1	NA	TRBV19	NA	ASSIVGHEQF
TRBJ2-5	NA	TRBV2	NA	ASRPPVPGKQETQY
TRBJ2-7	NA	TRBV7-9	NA	ASSRPGPSYEQY
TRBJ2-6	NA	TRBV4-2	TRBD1	ASSLGTGVLRGANVLT
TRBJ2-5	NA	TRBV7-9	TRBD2	ASSPTSVQETQY
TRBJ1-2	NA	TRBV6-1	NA	ASSTTPQAGFTGYT
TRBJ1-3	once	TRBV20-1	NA	SARSRSGNTIY
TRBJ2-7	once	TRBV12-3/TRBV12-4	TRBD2	ASSFFLAGGPYEQY
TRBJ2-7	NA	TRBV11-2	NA	ASSLGQGSEQY
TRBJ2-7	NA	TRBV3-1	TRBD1	ASSGRDRAYEQY
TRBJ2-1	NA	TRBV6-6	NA	ASRAIRNEQF